These 29 T cell receptor beta chains were all obtained from the same sample, sequenced in a study of a mutant IDH1 vaccine in newly diagnosed glioma. These TCRs' antigens remain unknown. Only in-frame clones appear in the TCRdb table, and some are missing; sequencing was by immunoSEQ multiplex PCR. The sample includes around 62,000 clones, roughly 90% of them seen just once. Time point reported: week 11, during vaccination. Vaccine doses each comprised 300 ug of mutant IDH1 20-mer peptide, with topical imiquimod. This sample comprised PBMCs, obtained from a glioma patient whose treatment included an IDH1 peptide vaccine. The receptors come from a middle-aged man with glioma.

This chain joins TRBV6-1 and TRBJ1-4; TRBD1 might be the D (5 bases). Germline-derived CDR1 and CDR2 are MNHNS and SASEGT. Trimming left V 3 bases short and J 4 bases short, with 9 bases between. The CDR3 contains 14 residues. Written as DNA, the CDR3 is TGTGCCAGCAGTGATCCCCAGGGTAATGAAAAACTGTTTTTT. This translates into CASSDPQGNEKLFF.

CDR3 residues: CASSFQETQYF. The DNA for the CDR3 is TGCGCCAGCAGCTTCCAAGAGACCCAGTACTTC. The V call is TRBV5-1, the J call TRBJ2-5; D ambiguous. CDR1 is SGHRS and CDR2 is YFSETQ in the germline V gene. CDR3 length equals 11 residues. Trimming took off 2 bases at V and 1 base at J, with 0 bases between the two ends.

The CDR3 loop reads CASRLYTEAFF. The CDR3 DNA is TGTGCCAGCCGGCTCTACACTGAAGCTTTCTTT. The V call is TRBV18, the J call TRBJ1-1; D uncertain. V was cut by 8 bases and J by 3 bases, with 7 bases left in between. This CDR3 spans 11 amino acids. Germline V CDR1 and CDR2: KGHSH, LQKENI.

The chain couples TRBV19 to TRBJ2-3, with 12 nucleotides matching TRBD2. V lost 5 bases, J lost 1 base, and 4 bases stayed unmatched. The V gene's germline CDR1 is LNHDA and CDR2 SQIVND (reference sequence). CDR3 length equals 16 residues. CDR3 in DNA: TGTGCCAGTAGTTTCCCTAGCGGGAGGGGCACAGATACGCAGTATTTT. Translation gives CASSFPSGRGTDTQYF.

About this clone: The junction and the germline gene differ at one end; a read error may be behind it. The gene calls are TRBV7-7 and TRBJ2-1, with D perhaps matching TRBD2 (6 bases). The CDR3 length is 14 residues. Germline CDR1 and CDR2: SSHAT and FNYEAQ (reference sequence). CDR3 DNA: TGTGCTAGCAGCTTCGACGGGAGTTCCAGCCAGCAGTTCTTC. This gives the protein CASSFDGSSSQQFF.

The rearrangement uses TRBV5-8 and TRBJ1-2; 7 nucleotides line up with TRBD1. Losses at the gene ends were 4 bases for V and 3 bases for J; bases not matched to a gene: 12. From germline, CDR1 is SGHTS and CDR2 YDEGEE. The CDR3 loop spans 16 amino acids. The CDR3 region has the DNA TGTGCCAGCAGCAGGGGACAGAGAAGGCGGGACTATGGCTACACCTTC. Its translation: CASSRGQRRRDYGYTF. The entire variable domain, with the rest obtained from reference TRBV5-8 and TRBJ1-2, is as follows: EAGVTQSPTHLIKTRGQQATLRCSPISGHTSVYWYQQALGLGLQFLLWYDEGEERNRGNFPPRFSGRQFPNYSSELNVNALELEDSALYLCASSRGQRRRDYGYTFGSGTRLTVV.

This rearrangement joins TRBV7-6 to TRBJ2-2; 13 nucleotides agree with TRBD2. Germline V gene sequence: CDR1 SGHVS, CDR2 FNYEAQ. The CDR3 spans 17 residues. The ends lost 1 base at V and 5 bases at J; junction bases unmatched: 4. CDR3 DNA: TGTGCCAGCAGCTTAGGACTAGCGGGGGGTAATACCGGGGAGCTGTTTTTT. Amino acids: CASSLGLAGGNTGELFF. The full variable domain, its missing parts supplied by reference TRBV7-6 and TRBJ2-2, is GAGVSQSPRYKVTKRGQDVALRCDPISGHVSLYWYRQALGQGPEFLTYFNYEAQQDKSGLPNDRFSAERPEGSISTLTIQRTEQRDSAMYRCASSLGLAGGNTGELFFGEGSRLTVL.

The chain combines TRBV29-1 with TRBJ2-5; 13 positions match TRBD2. The CDR3 contains 14 residues. The V gene's germline CDR1 is SQVTM and CDR2 ANQGSEA. J gave up 1 base and V 6 bases, and 2 bases lay outside the gene matches. CDR3 in DNA: TGCAGCGTGACTAGCGGGGGGCCCCAAGAGACCCAGTACTTC. Amino acid sequence: CSVTSGGPQETQYF. The variable domain in full, with the rest retrieved from reference TRBV29-1 and TRBJ2-5, is SAVISQKPSRDICQRGTSLTIQCQVDSQVTMMFWYRQQPGQSLTLIATANQGSEATYESGFVIDKFPISRPNLTFSTLTVSNMSPEDSSIYLCSVTSGGPQETQYFGPGTRLLVL.

The CDR3 DNA sequence: TGTGCCAGCAGCCTGGGGCAGGGCCCTAACTATGGCTACACCTTC. Its translation: CASSLGQGPNYGYTF. V is TRBV27 and J is TRBJ1-2; maybe TRBD1 (5 bases). Germline V gene lookup returns CDR1 MNHEY and CDR2 SMNVEV (reference sequence). The CDR3 is 15 residues long. The V end lost 6 bases, the J end lost 0 bases, and 14 bases lay between the germline ends.

This chain connects TRBV28 to TRBJ2-6; D is unresolved. V lost 8 bases and J lost 0, with 8 bases in between. Germline V gives CDR1 MDHEN, CDR2 SYDVKM. There are 14 residues in the CDR3. This CDR3 is CASGWSSGANVLTF. The DNA of the CDR3 is TGTGCCAGCGGTTGGAGCTCTGGGGCCAACGTCCTGACTTTC.

The J gene is TRBJ2-5, the V gene TRBV5-1; D gene ambiguous. Germline V lookup: CDR1 SGHRS, CDR2 YFSETQ. This CDR3 spans 14 amino acids. Deletions cut 5 bases from V and 1 base from J, with 12 bases between. The CDR3 reads CASSPKVFQETQYF. The CDR3 DNA sequence: TGCGCCAGCAGTCCAAAAGTTTTCCAAGAGACCCAGTACTTC.

The chain has TRBV28 and TRBJ1-5, with 8 bases that match TRBD1. After removal of 1 base from V and 2 bases from J, the junction contained 4 bases not matched to a gene. The CDR3 contains 16 residues. CDR1 and CDR2 (germline): MDHEN, SYDVKM. The CDR3 spells CASSLYRTGRNQPQHF. DNA of the CDR3: TGTGCCAGCAGTTTATATAGGACAGGGCGCAATCAGCCCCAGCATTTT. Looking up the rest from reference TRBV28 and TRBJ1-5 gives the full variable domain: DVKVTQSSRYLVKRTGEKVFLECVQDMDHENMFWYRQDPGLGLRLIYFSYDVKMKEKGDIPEGYSVSREKKERFSLILESASTNQTSMYLCASSLYRTGRNQPQHFGDGTRLSIL.

This chain joins TRBV27 and TRBJ1-1; no clear D. Deletions cut 3 bases from V and 8 bases from J, with 22 bases between. The CDR3 is made up of 16 amino acids. The germline CDR1 and CDR2 sequences are MNHEY and SMNVEV (reference sequence). Here the CDR3 DNA reads TGTGCCAGCAGTTTGCAGCCGTCAGGCGAGGTGTTGGAAGCTTTCTTT. Translation gives CASSLQPSGEVLEAFF.

V is TRBV5-5 and J is TRBJ2-7, with a weak D call TRBD2 (5 bases). Germline CDR1 is SGHKS and CDR2 is YYEKEE (reference sequence). V lost 2 bases to trimming and J lost 3 bases, with 27 bases between them. The length of the CDR3 is 19 residues. CDR3 sequence: CASSFLERTPTANYYEQYF. The CDR3 nucleotides are TGTGCCAGCAGCTTCCTCGAGCGGACCCCAACAGCCAACTACTACGAGCAGTACTTC.

This sequence joins TRBV5-1 and TRBJ2-3; 10 bases agree with TRBD2. The CDR3 length is 15 residues. Germline V lookup: CDR1 SGHRS, CDR2 YFSETQ. Trimming removed 0 bases from V and 4 bases from J; junction bases left unmatched: 2. CDR3 coding DNA: TGCGCCAGCAGCTTGGCCGGGACTAGCGCAGATACGCAGTATTTT. This sequence encodes CASSLAGTSADTQYF.

This chain links TRBV11-1 with TRBJ2-1; the D is unclear. Germline loops: CDR1 SGHAT, CDR2 FQDESV (reference sequence). V was trimmed by 5 bases and J by 3 bases, leaving 14 bases between them. The CDR3 covers 15 residues. For the CDR3, the DNA is TGTGCCAGCAGCCCCGACTCCAGGAGCTACAATGAGCAGTTCTTC. Protein: CASSPDSRSYNEQFF.

This clone was recorded only once. V usage is TRBV11-2 and J usage is TRBJ2-7; the D gene is possibly TRBD1 (6 bases). The CDR3 is 14 amino acids. V lost 1 base and J lost 6, with 13 bases in between. CDR1 and CDR2 (germline): SGHAT, FQNNGV. CDR3 in amino acids: CASSLGSRGREQYV. The CDR3 nucleotides read TGTGCCAGCAGCTTAGGGAGCAGGGGACGCGAGCAGTACGTC.

CDR3 sequence reads: CASSLRGTGELFF. The CDR3 bases are TGTGCCAGCAGCTTAAGGGGTACCGGGGAGCTGTTTTTT. V usage is TRBV11-1 and J usage is TRBJ2-2, with D perhaps matching TRBD1 (5 bases). The V end lost 2 bases, the J end lost 5 bases, and 6 bases lay between the germline ends. The CDR3 length is 13 residues. CDR1 SGHAT and CDR2 FQDESV come from the germline V gene (reference sequence).

The chain links TRBV5-1 to TRBJ1-2; 7 nucleotides agree with TRBD1. This CDR3 contains 15 residues. The trim removed 1 base at V and 3 bases at J, leaving 6 bases unmatched. The germline V gene encodes CDR1 SGHRS and CDR2 YFSETQ. CDR3 sequence reads: CASSLSTQGDYGYTF. CDR3 DNA sequence: TGCGCCAGCAGCTTGAGTACGCAGGGGGACTATGGCTACACCTTC.

The chain employs TRBV7-6 and TRBJ2-5; the match to TRBD1 covers 9 bases. CDR3 length: 13 residues. V was pared by 5 bases and J by 7 bases, with 5 bases of the junction left unmatched. From germline, CDR1 is SGHVS and CDR2 FNYEAQ. The CDR3 region is CASSRDREGTQYF. Written as DNA, the CDR3 is TGTGCCAGCAGCCGGGACAGGGAGGGGACCCAGTACTTC.

The chain couples TRBV6-1 to TRBJ2-5; tentative D call: TRBD1 (6 bases). V lost 7 bases to trimming and J lost 6 bases, with 15 bases between them. The V gene's germline CDR1 is MNHNS and CDR2 SASEGT. The CDR3 sequence is 13 residues long. The CDR3 DNA reads as TGTGCCAGCACCCTGACAGGAGAAAAGACCCAGTACTTC. This sequence encodes CASTLTGEKTQYF.

The V and J genes are TRBV19 and TRBJ2-5; D is perhaps TRBD1 or TRBD2 (6 bases each). Trimming pared 5 bases from V and 1 base from J, leaving 17 bases between. CDR1 is LNHDA and CDR2 is SQIVND in the germline V gene (reference sequence). The CDR3 is made up of 16 amino acids. The CDR3 loop reads CASSAQTGAPQETQYF. CDR3 sequence (DNA): TGTGCCAGTAGTGCCCAGACGGGGGCTCCCCAAGAGACCCAGTACTTC.

The V gene is TRBV6-1, the J gene TRBJ1-3; no clear D. Trimming cost V 1 base and J 2 bases, with 12 bases left between them. The CDR3 has 16 residues. CDR1 is MNHNS, CDR2 SASEGT, per germline. The CDR3 DNA sequence: TGTGCCAGCAGTGAAGGGTTGGCGGCCACTGGAAACACCATATATTTT. As protein: CASSEGLAATGNTIYF.

The V and J genes are TRBV4-1 and TRBJ2-2; 10 nucleotides agree with TRBD2. Trimming at V came to 4 bases and at J to 5 bases, leaving 4 bases not matched to a gene. Looked up from germline, CDR1 is MGHRA and CDR2 is YSYEKL. The CDR3 is made up of 15 amino acids. DNA of the CDR3: TGCGCCAGCAGCCCGTTGGGACTAGCGACCGGGGAGCTGTTTTTT. This sequence encodes CASSPLGLATGELFF.

This clone was recorded once. This rearrangement joins TRBV29-1 to TRBJ2-3, with a weak D call TRBD1 (5 bases). There are 13 residues in the CDR3. Germline CDR1 and CDR2: SQVTM and ANQGSEA. Deletions cut 6 bases from V and 3 bases from J, with 13 bases between. The CDR3 sequence: CSVLPAGTDTQYF. The DNA of the CDR3 is TGCAGCGTCCTCCCCGCAGGGACAGATACGCAGTATTTT.

This chain connects TRBV10-3 to TRBJ1-2, with D unresolved. The V and J ends lost 7 bases and 4 bases respectively, with 16 bases between them. This CDR3 contains 14 residues. Germline lookup yields CDR1 ENHRY and CDR2 SYGVKD. The CDR3 spells CAIINSSRSYGYTF. CDR3 DNA: TGTGCCATCATTAACAGTTCCAGGAGCTATGGCTACACCTTC.

The chain combines TRBV28 with TRBJ1-1; D unclear. Germline V CDR1 and CDR2: MDHEN, SYDVKM. The V end lost 0 bases, the J end lost 7 bases, and 3 bases lay between the germline ends. The CDR3 has 11 residues. The CDR3 coding sequence is TGTGCCAGCAGTTTATGGAATGAAGCTTTCTTT. Translation gives CASSLWNEAFF.

This chain links TRBV9 with TRBJ2-1, with 10 bases that match TRBD2. The CDR3 length is 15 residues. The germline V gene encodes CDR1 SGDLS and CDR2 YYNGEE. J lost 4 bases, V lost 2 bases, and 3 bases had no gene match. The CDR3 is CASSVRGLAYNEQFF. In DNA form, the CDR3 reads TGTGCCAGCAGCGTTCGGGGACTAGCGTACAATGAGCAGTTCTTC.

The chain links TRBV4-3 to TRBJ1-2; no reliable D call. The CDR3 loop spans 14 amino acids. The V end lost 1 base, the J end lost 0 bases, and 6 bases lay between the germline ends. Per germline, CDR1 LGHNA and CDR2 YSLEER. Written as DNA, the CDR3 is TGCGCCAGCAGCCAAGGCTTAGCTAACTATGGCTACACCTTC. It is translated as CASSQGLANYGYTF.